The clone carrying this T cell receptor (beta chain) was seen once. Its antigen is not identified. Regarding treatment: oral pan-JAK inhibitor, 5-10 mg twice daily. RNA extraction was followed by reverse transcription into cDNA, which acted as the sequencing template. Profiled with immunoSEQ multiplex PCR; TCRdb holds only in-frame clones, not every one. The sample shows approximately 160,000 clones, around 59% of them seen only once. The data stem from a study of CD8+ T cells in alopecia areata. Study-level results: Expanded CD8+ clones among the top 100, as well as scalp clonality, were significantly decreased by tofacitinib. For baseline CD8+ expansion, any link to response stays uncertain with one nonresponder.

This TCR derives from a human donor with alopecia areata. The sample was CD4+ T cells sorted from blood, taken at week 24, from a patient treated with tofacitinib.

Written as DNA, the CDR3 is TGTGCCAGCAGTGAAAACGTCAGGGACTATGGCTACACCTTC. Its translation: CASSENVRDYGYTF. This chain uses TRBV2 with TRBJ1-2, with D perhaps TRBD1 (5 bases). Deletions cut 2 bases from V and 3 bases from J, with 10 bases between. Germline loops: CDR1 SNHLY, CDR2 FYNNEI. The CDR3 has 14 amino acids.